Shown below are 14 T cell receptor beta chains from a single sample sequenced in a study of siplizumab effects on memory and regulatory T cells. Only in-frame clones appear in the TCRdb table, and some are missing; sequencing was by immunoSEQ multiplex PCR. Altogether approximately 94,000 clones are present, 75% to 95% being singletons, with the ten largest covering 0.13% to 0.15%. The sample was CD4+ T cells sorted from blood. These receptors all come from a human donor in good health.

A single count supports this clone. The chain employs TRBV5-4 and TRBJ2-3; 8 bases are a match to TRBD1. The CDR3 totals 17 residues. In germline, CDR1 is SGHNT, CDR2 YYREEE (reference sequence). Trimming at V came to 4 bases and at J to 4 bases, leaving 14 bases not matched to a gene. The CDR3 spells CASSDASDRAGADTQYF. CDR3 in DNA: TGTGCCAGCAGCGACGCCTCGGACAGGGCAGGGGCAGATACGCAGTATTTT. Supplemented by reference TRBV5-4 and TRBJ2-3, the full variable domain reads ETGVTQSPTHLIKTRGQQVTLRCSSQSGHNTVSWYQQALGQGPQFIFQYYREEENGRGNFPPRFSGLQFPNYSSELNVNALELDDSALYLCASSDASDRAGADTQYFGPGTRLTVL.

V and J are TRBV5-6 and TRBJ1-1; 7 bases match TRBD1. V trimming: 6 bases; J trimming: 5 bases; junction bases outside the gene matches: 16. Germline V gene lookup returns CDR1 SGHDT and CDR2 YYEEEE. There are 16 residues in the CDR3. The CDR3 DNA reads as TGTGCCAGCATCGGTGGGGACAGCGTACCCTCGACTGAAGCTTTCTTT. This translates into CASIGGDSVPSTEAFF. The variable domain in full, with the rest retrieved from reference TRBV5-6 and TRBJ1-1, is DAGVTQSPTHLIKTRGQQVTLRCSPKSGHDTVSWYQQALGQGPQFIFQYYEEEERQRGNFPDRFSGHQFPNYSSELNVNALLLGDSALYLCASIGGDSVPSTEAFFGQGTRLTVV.

The chain has TRBV6-6 and TRBJ2-3; 9 positions agree with TRBD2. V was pared by 8 bases and J by 2 bases, with 5 bases of the junction left unmatched. Germline V gives CDR1 MNHNY, CDR2 SVGAGI (reference sequence). This CDR3 is 14 amino acids long. The CDR3 here is CASRSGGHTDTQYF. The CDR3 nucleotides read TGTGCCAGCCGCAGCGGGGGGCACACAGATACGCAGTATTTT.

The chain has TRBV10-3 and TRBJ2-7, with 7 bases identical to TRBD1. The length of the CDR3 is 14 residues. CDR1 is ENHRY, CDR2 SYGVKD, per germline. Trimming removed 10 bases from V and 2 bases from J; junction bases left unmatched: 11. CDR3 region: CATADRAETYEQYF. The CDR3 DNA reads TGTGCCACCGCTGACAGGGCAGAAACCTACGAGCAGTACTTC.

This chain connects TRBV15 to TRBJ2-7, with 7 positions matching TRBD1. Per the germline V gene, CDR1 is LNHNV and CDR2 is YYDKDF (reference sequence). The CDR3 is 15 amino acids. With 2 bases clipped from V and 3 bases from J, the junction kept 7 bases outside the gene matches. The CDR3 DNA reads as TGTGCCACCAGCAGAATCGACAGGGATAACTACGAGCAGTACTTC. As protein: CATSRIDRDNYEQYF.

This chain links TRBV28 with TRBJ1-2, with a weak D call TRBD1 (6 bases). This CDR3 has 14 residues. With 6 bases removed from V and 4 bases from J, the gap between germline ends came to 15 bases. From germline, CDR1 is MDHEN and CDR2 SYDVKM. CDR3 DNA sequence: TGTGCCAGCAGCAAATCTACAGGGATCTATGGCTACACCTTC. Its protein is CASSKSTGIYGYTF.

In its sample, this clone was seen once. The J gene is TRBJ2-1, the V gene TRBV19; D ambiguous. The germline gives CDR1 LNHDA, CDR2 SQIVND (reference sequence). The V and J ends lost 3 bases and 4 bases respectively, with 10 bases between them. CDR3 length: 14 residues. The CDR3 DNA reads TGTGCCAGTAGTATGAGTGGATTGTACAATGAGCAGTTCTTC. Translation gives CASSMSGLYNEQFF.

The V gene is TRBV4-1, the J gene TRBJ1-1, with D possibly TRBD1 on 5 matching bases. Germline V lookup: CDR1 MGHRA, CDR2 YSYEKL. The length of the CDR3 is 16 residues. Deletions cut 6 bases from V and 6 bases from J, with 23 bases between. For the CDR3, the DNA is TGCGCCAGCAGTGAGGTCGTAAGGGCCTCGGGGGCTGAAGCTTTCTTT. Amino acid sequence: CASSEVVRASGAEAFF.

The V and J genes are TRBV11-2 and TRBJ2-3; possible D gene TRBD1, 6 bases. Germline V gene lookup returns CDR1 SGHAT and CDR2 FQNNGV. The CDR3 sequence is 15 residues long. The V and J ends lost 1 base and 2 bases respectively, with 10 bases between them. This CDR3 reads CASSLVDRSTDTQYF. For the CDR3, the DNA is TGTGCCAGCAGCTTAGTCGACAGGTCCACAGATACGCAGTATTTT.

The chain couples TRBV14 to TRBJ1-2; no reliable D call. The CDR3 loop spans 15 amino acids. Germline-derived CDR1 and CDR2 are SGHDN and FVKESK. The V and J ends lost 1 base and 5 bases respectively, with 14 bases between them. The CDR3, as DNA: TGTGCCAGCAGCCAAGGTCCTGCCTTTGGGTATGGCTACACCTTC. Its protein product is CASSQGPAFGYGYTF.

The chain uses TRBV25-1 and TRBJ1-5, with D unclear. The CDR3 loop spans 14 amino acids. Trimming pared 3 bases from V and 1 base from J, leaving 7 bases between. The germline CDR1 and CDR2 sequences are MGHDK and SYGVNS. The CDR3 protein is CASSDLRSNQPQHF. DNA for the CDR3: TGTGCCAGCAGTGATCTGAGAAGCAATCAGCCCCAGCATTTT.

This chain uses TRBV7-2 with TRBJ2-7; perhaps D is TRBD1 or TRBD2 (5 bases each). The CDR3 has 15 amino acids. Germline CDR1 is SGHTA and CDR2 is FQGNSA. Trimming pared 5 bases from V and 2 bases from J, leaving 16 bases between. The CDR3 loop reads CASSRVGTSTYEQYF. The CDR3 DNA sequence: TGTGCCAGCAGCCGTGTCGGGACGTCAACCTACGAGCAGTACTTC.

The chain is built from TRBV2 and TRBJ1-5, with D uncertain. The CDR3 loop spans 12 amino acids. Germline CDR1 reads SNHLY; CDR2 reads FYNNEI. The V and J ends lost 6 bases and 5 bases respectively, with 8 bases between them. DNA of the CDR3: TGTGCCAGCAGAGGTTCGTATCAGCCCCAGCATTTT. It encodes CASRGSYQPQHF.

CDR3 DNA sequence: TGTGCCAGCAGCCAAGGCAGGGGTGGTCGCCCCTACGAGCAGTACTTC. The encoded protein is CASSQGRGGRPYEQYF. The chain links TRBV7-2 to TRBJ2-7; D is perhaps TRBD1 (6 bases). Germline CDR1 SGHTA, CDR2 FQGNSA. CDR3 size: 16 residues. The ends were cut back, 5 bases at V and 2 bases at J, with 19 bases in the middle.